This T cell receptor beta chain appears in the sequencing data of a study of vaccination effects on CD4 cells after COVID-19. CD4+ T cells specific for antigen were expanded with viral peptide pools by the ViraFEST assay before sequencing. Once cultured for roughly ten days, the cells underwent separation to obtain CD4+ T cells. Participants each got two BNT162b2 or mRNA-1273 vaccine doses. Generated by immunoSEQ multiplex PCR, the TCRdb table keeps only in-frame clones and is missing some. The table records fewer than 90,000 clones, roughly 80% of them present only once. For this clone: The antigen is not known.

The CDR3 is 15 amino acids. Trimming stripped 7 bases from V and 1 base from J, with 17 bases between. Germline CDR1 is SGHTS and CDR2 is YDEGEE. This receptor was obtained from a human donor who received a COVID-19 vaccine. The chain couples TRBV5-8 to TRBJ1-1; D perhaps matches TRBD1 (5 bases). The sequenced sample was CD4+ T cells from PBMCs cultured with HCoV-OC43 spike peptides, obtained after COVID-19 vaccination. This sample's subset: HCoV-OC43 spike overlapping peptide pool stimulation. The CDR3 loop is CASPGPPGGNTEAFF. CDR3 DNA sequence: TGTGCCAGCCCGGGGCCGCCGGGGGGGAACACTGAAGCTTTCTTT.